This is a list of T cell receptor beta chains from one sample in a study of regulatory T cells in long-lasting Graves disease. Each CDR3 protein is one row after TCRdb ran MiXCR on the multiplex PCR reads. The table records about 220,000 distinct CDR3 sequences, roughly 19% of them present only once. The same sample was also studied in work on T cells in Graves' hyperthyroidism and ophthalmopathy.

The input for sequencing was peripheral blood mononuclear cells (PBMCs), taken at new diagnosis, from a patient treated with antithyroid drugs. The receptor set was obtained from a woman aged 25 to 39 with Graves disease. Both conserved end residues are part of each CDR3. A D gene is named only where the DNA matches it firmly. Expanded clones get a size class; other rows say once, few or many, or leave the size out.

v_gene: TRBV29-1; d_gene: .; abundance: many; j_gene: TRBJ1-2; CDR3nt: TGCAGCGTTGAAGTAGTAGCAGGGGAAGGCAACTATGGCTACACCTTC; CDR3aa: CSVEVVAGEGNYGYTF
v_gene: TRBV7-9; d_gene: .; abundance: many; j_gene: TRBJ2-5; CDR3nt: TGTGCCAGCAGCTTAGGATCAGGGCAGAAACAAGAGACCCAGTACTTC; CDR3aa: CASSLGSGQKQETQYF
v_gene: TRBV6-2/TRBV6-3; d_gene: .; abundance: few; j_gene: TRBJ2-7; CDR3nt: TGTGCCAGCAGTCCCTCGGGACATTTGGAGCAGTACTTC; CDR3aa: CASSPSGHLEQYF
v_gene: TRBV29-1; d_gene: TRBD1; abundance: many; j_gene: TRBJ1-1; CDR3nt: TGCAGCGTTGAATTAGGACAGGGCCTTTTCGGTACGTACACTGAAGCTTTCTTT; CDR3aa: CSVELGQGLFGTYTEAFF
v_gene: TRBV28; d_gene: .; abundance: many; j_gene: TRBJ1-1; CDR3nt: TGTGCCAGCAGTTTCCCCGGGGGGGGAAACACTGAAGCTTTCTTT; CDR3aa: CASSFPGGGNTEAFF
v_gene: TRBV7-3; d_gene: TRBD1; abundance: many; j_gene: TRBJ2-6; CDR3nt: TGTGCCAGCAGCTCGGACAGGGAGGCCCCCTACTCTGGGGCCAACGTCCTGACTTTC; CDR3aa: CASSSDREAPYSGANVLTF
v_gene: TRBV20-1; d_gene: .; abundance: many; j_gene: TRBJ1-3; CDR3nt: TGCAGTGCTAGAGATTCGGACAGCTCTGGAAACACCATATATTTT; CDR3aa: CSARDSDSSGNTIYF
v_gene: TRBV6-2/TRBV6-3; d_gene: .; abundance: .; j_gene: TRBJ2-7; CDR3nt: TGTGCCAGCAGCCTAGGGCTAGGCAGGTACTCCTACGAGCAGTACTTC; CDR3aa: CASSLGLGRYSYEQYF
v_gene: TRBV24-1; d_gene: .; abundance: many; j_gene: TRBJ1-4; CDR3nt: TGTGCCACCGAGGGTCGGAAACTGTTTTTT; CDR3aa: CATEGRKLFF
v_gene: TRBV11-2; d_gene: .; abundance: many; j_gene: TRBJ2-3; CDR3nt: TGTGCCAGCAGCTTAGGGAGAGGACGGTCCACAGATACGCAGTATTTT; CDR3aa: CASSLGRGRSTDTQYF
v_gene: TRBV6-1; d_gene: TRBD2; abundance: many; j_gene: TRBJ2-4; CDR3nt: TGTGCCAGCAGTCGACTAGCGGGAACACCGGACATTCAGTACTTC; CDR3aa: CASSRLAGTPDIQYF
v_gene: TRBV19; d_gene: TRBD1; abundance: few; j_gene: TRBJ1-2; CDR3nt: TGTGCCAGTAGTGAAAACAGGGGAGCGGAGGGCTACACCTTC; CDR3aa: CASSENRGAEGYTF
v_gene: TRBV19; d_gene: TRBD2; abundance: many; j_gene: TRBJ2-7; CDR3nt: TGTGCCAGTAGTTCCGGACTAGCGGGCGAGCAGTACTTC; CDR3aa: CASSSGLAGEQYF
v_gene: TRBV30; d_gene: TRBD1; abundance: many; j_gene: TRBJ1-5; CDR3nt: TGTGCCTGGAGTCGGGACAGGGCGAGGAATCAGCCCCAGCATTTT; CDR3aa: CAWSRDRARNQPQHF
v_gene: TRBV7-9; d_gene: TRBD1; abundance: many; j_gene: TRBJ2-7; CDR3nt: TGTGCCAGCAGCTTAGGCTCTCGCACAGGGGACGAGCAGTACTTC; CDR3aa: CASSLGSRTGDEQYF
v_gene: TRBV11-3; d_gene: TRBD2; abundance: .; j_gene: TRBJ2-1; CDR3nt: TGTGCCAGCAGCTTAGATCCGACGGGAGGGCCACATGAGCAGTTCTTC; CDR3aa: CASSLDPTGGPHEQFF
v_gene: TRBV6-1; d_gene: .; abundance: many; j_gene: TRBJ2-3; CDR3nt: TGTGCCAGCCAGCTTCGCACAGTCACAGATACGCAGTATTTT; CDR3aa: CASQLRTVTDTQYF
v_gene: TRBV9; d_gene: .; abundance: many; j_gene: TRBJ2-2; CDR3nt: TGTGCCAGCAGGGTCGGGGGCACCGGGGAGCTGTTCTTT; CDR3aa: CASRVGGTGELFF
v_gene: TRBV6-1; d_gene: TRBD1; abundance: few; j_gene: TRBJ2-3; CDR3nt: TGTGCCAGCCGACGGGACAGTAGCACAGATACGCAGTATTTT; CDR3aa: CASRRDSSTDTQYF
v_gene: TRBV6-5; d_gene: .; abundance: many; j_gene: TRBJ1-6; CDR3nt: TGTGCCAGCAGTTACTCGGGGCAGGCTTGGAGCTCCTATAATTCACCCCTCCACTTT; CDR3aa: CASSYSGQAWSSYNSPLHF
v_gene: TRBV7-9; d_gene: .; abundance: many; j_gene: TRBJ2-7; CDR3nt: TGTGCCAGCAGCTTAGCGGACGGCGGGTACGAGCAGTACTTC; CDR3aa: CASSLADGGYEQYF
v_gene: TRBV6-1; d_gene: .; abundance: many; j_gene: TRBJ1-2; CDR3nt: TGTGCCAGCAGTGATCGGGCAGGCCTCTATGGCTACACCTTC; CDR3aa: CASSDRAGLYGYTF
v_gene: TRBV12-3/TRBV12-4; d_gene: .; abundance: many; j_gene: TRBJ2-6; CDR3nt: TGTGCCAGCAGTTTAGGGATAGGGCAGGGGGGGAGTGGGGCCAACGTCCTGACTTTC; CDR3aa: CASSLGIGQGGSGANVLTF
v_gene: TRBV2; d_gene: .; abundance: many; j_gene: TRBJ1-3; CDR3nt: TGTGCCAGCAGTGAATACCGCGCCTCTGGAAACACCATATATTTT; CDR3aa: CASSEYRASGNTIYF
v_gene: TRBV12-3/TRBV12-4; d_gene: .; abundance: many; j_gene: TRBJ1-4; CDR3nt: TGTGCCAGCAGTTTAGAGGTTATGGCAACTAATGAAAAACTGTTTTTT; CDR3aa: CASSLEVMATNEKLFF
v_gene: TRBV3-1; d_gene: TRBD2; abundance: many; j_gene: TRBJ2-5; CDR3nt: TGTGCCAGCAGCCCGGGACTAGCGGGAGATTTAAAAGGAGAGACCCAGTACTTC; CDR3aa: CASSPGLAGDLKGETQYF
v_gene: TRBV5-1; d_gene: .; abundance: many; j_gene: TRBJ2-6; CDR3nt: TGCGCCAGCAGCCTCCAGGGGAGTTTCGCCGGGGCCAACGTCCTGACTTTC; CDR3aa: CASSLQGSFAGANVLTF
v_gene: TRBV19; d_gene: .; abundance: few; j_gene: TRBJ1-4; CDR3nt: TGTGCCAGTAGTATCAACAGAAAAAAACTGTTTTTT; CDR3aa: CASSINRKKLFF
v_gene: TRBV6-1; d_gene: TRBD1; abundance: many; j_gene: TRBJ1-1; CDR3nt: TGTGCCGTGGACAGGGGTTGGACTGAAGCTTTCTTT; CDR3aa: CAVDRGWTEAFF
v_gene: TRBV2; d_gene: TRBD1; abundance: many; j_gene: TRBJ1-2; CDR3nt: TGTGCCAGCAGGGGGGACAGCCGGCCGGATGGCTACACCTTC; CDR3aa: CASRGDSRPDGYTF
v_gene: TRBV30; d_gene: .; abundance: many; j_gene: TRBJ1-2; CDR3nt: TGTGCCTGGACCCCGTGGGGCAGGGGCGCGACAAACTATGGCTACACCTTC; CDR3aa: CAWTPWGRGATNYGYTF
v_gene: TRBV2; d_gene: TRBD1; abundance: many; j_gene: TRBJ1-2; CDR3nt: TGTGCCAGCAGTGAAGGGACAGGGAGGATCGGCTACACCTTC; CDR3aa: CASSEGTGRIGYTF
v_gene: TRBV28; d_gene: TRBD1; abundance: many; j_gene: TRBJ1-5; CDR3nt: TGTGCCAGCAGTCTCGACAGGGTTTATCAGCCCCAGCATTTT; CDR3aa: CASSLDRVYQPQHF
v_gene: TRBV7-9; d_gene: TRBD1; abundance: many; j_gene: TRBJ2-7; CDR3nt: TGTGCCAGCAGCTTTACAGGGGGCCGTTCCTACGAGCAGTACTTC; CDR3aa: CASSFTGGRSYEQYF
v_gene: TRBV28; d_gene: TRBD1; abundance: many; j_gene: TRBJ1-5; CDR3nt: TGTGCCAGCAGCCCAATGGACAGGGACAATCAGCCCCAGCATTTT; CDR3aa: CASSPMDRDNQPQHF
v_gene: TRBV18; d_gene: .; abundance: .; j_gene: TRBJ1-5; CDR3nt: TGTGCCAGCTCCGACGGGGCCAATCAGCCCCAGCATTTT; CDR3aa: CASSDGANQPQHF
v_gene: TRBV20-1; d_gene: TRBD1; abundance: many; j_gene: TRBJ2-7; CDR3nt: TGCAGTGCTACCCGGGACAGGGACTACGAGCAGTACTTC; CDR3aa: CSATRDRDYEQYF
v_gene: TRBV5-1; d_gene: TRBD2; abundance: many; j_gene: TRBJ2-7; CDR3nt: TGCGCCAGCAGCTTCGGGACTAGCGGGACCGTCTCCTACGAGCAGTACTTC; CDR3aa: CASSFGTSGTVSYEQYF
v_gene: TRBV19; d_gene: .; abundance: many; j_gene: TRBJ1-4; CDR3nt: TGTGCCAGTATTGGGACCGCTTCTAATGAAAAACTGTTTTTT; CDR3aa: CASIGTASNEKLFF
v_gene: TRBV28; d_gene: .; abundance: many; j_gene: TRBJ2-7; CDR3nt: TGTGCCAGCAGTTCCACAGGGGGGGGCGCCTTCGGCGAGCAGTACTTC; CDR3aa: CASSSTGGGAFGEQYF
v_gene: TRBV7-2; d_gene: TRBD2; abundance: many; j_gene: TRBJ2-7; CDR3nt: TGTGCCAGCAGCTTAGGGCTAGCGGGAGTTTACGAGCAGTACTTC; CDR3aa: CASSLGLAGVYEQYF
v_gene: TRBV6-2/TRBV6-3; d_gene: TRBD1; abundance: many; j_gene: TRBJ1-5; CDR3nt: TGTGCCAGCAGTGAGCGACAGGGGTCGGATCAGCCCCAGCATTTT; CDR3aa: CASSERQGSDQPQHF